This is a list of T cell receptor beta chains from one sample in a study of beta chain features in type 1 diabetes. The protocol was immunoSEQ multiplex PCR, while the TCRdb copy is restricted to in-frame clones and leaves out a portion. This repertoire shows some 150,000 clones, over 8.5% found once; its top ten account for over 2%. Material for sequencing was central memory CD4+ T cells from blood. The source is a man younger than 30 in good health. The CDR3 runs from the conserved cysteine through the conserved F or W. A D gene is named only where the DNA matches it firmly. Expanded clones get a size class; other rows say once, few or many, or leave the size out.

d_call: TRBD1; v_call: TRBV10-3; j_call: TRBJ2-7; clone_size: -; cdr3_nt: TGTGCCATCAGTGAGTCCCGGGACAGGGAACAGTACTTC; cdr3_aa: CAISESRDREQYF
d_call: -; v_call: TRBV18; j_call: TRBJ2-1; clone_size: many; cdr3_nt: TGTGCCAGCTCACCTGGCGAGGGGGGACCCTCGTTCTTC; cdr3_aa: CASSPGEGGPSFF
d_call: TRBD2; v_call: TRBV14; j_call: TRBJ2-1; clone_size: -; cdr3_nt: TGTGCCAGCAGCCAGCGGACTAGCGGGGGGGCATTGAATGAGCAGTTCTTC; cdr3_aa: CASSQRTSGGALNEQFF
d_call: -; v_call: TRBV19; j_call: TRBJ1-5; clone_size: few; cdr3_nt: TGTGCCACTAGGCGGCACAATCAGCCCCAGCATTTT; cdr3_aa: CATRRHNQPQHF
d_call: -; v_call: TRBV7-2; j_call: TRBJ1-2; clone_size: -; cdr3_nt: TGTGCCAGCAGCGTCACCATCGGTAGGAACTATGGCTACACCTTC; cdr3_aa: CASSVTIGRNYGYTF
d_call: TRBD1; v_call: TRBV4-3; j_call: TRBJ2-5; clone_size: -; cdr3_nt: TGCGCCAGCAGCCAAGAGTACAGGGGTAAGGGGGAGACCCAGTACTTC; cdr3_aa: CASSQEYRGKGETQYF
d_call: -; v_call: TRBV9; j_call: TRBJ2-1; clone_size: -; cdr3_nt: TGTGCCAGCAGCCCCCAGTCCCATAACAATGAGCAGTTCTTC; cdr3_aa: CASSPQSHNNEQFF
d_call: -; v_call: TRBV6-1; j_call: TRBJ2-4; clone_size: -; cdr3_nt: TGTGCCAGCAGTGAGAGTTGGGACATTCAGTACTTC; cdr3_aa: CASSESWDIQYF
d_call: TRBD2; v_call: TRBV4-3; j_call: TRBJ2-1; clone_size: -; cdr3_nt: TGCGCCAGCAGCCAAGATTCGCCGGGACTAGCGGGAGCTTATGAGCAGTTCTTC; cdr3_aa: CASSQDSPGLAGAYEQFF
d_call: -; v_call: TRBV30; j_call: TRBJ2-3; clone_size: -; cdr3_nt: TGTGCCTGTTTTAGGACAGATACGCAGTATTTT; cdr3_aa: CACFRTDTQYF
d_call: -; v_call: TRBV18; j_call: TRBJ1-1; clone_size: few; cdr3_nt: TGTGCCAGCTCACGGGCCCCCGAAGCTTTCTTT; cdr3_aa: CASSRAPEAFF
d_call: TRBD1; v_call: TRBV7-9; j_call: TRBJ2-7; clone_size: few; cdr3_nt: TGTGCCAGCAGCAGAAGGACAGGGGGCTCCTACGAGCAGTACTTC; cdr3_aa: CASSRRTGGSYEQYF
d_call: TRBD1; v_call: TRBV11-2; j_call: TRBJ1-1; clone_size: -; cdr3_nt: TGTGCCAGCAGCTTCACAGGGGGAGGCACTGAAGCTTTCTTT; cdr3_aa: CASSFTGGGTEAFF
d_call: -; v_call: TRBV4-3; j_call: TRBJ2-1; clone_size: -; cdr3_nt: TGCGCCAGCAGCCAAGACTTCAGGGTATCCTACAATGAGCAGTTCTTC; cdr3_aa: CASSQDFRVSYNEQFF
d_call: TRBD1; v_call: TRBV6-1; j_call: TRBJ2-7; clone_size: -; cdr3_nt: TGTGCCAGCAAAAGGACAGGGGCCTACGAGCAGTACTTC; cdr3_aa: CASKRTGAYEQYF